This T cell receptor beta chain was captured in a study of cytomegalovirus exposure and HLA in healthy donors. Study-wide points: Available immune exposure information was restricted to CMV serostatus only.

With 60 Vbeta and 13 Jbeta primers, the PCR was carried out. Clones were read by immunoSEQ multiplex PCR, and TCRdb kept only the in-frame ones, dropping some. The data hold about 180,000 clones, with more than 60% observed a single time. The germline gives CDR1 LGHNA, CDR2 YSLEER. The CDR3 consists of 15 residues. Trimming cost V 1 base and J 0 bases, with 9 bases left between them. With regard to this clone: Antigen specificity is unknown.

The specimen was PBMCs. The sequence was collected from a human donor in good health. The V gene is TRBV4-3, the J gene TRBJ1-1, with a possible D match to TRBD1 (6 bases). The CDR3 DNA reads as TGCGCCAGCAGCCAAGGGTGGACAGTGAACACTGAAGCTTTCTTT. It is translated as CASSQGWTVNTEAFF.